Listed below are T cell receptor beta chains from one sample, sequenced in a study of vaccination and CD4 T cells after COVID-19. TCRdb fed the PCR reads into MiXCR, producing one record per CDR3 protein. The sample records about 17,000 distinct CDR3 sequences, approximately 49% being singletons. Their specific antigens are unknown. Here the sequenced sample was CD4+ T cells from blood, cultured in vitro, taken about 7 months after SARS-CoV-2 vaccination. The receptors come from a human donor who had recovered from COVID-19. The CDR3 runs from the conserved cysteine through the conserved F or W. The order of the fields is J gene, clone size, V gene, CDR3 protein. Clone size appears in some rows only: once, few, many, or a class for an expanded clone.

j_gene: TRBJ1-1
abundance: .
v_gene: TRBV19
CDR3aa: CASSAFRGNTEAFF

j_gene: TRBJ1-6
abundance: few
v_gene: TRBV6-1
CDR3aa: CASSERVTNSPLHF

j_gene: TRBJ2-7
abundance: .
v_gene: TRBV11-3
CDR3aa: CASSFSTGGYEQYF

j_gene: TRBJ2-7
abundance: .
v_gene: TRBV11-3
CDR3aa: CASSLGPTYEQYF

j_gene: TRBJ2-1
abundance: .
v_gene: TRBV5-4
CDR3aa: CASSLGLAGSYNEQFF

j_gene: TRBJ2-3
abundance: .
v_gene: TRBV7-6
CDR3aa: CASSSRQATDTQYF

j_gene: TRBJ1-1
abundance: few
v_gene: TRBV5-5
CDR3aa: CASSLEWGGGTEAFF

j_gene: TRBJ1-2
abundance: .
v_gene: TRBV2
CDR3aa: CASSGSANYGYTF

j_gene: TRBJ2-1
abundance: .
v_gene: TRBV20-1
CDR3aa: CSASTGTSGIGEQFF

j_gene: TRBJ2-3
abundance: large
v_gene: TRBV7-6
CDR3aa: CASSFLDASTDTQYF

j_gene: TRBJ2-7
abundance: .
v_gene: TRBV7-3
CDR3aa: CASSLGQGVSYEQYF

j_gene: TRBJ2-5
abundance: once
v_gene: TRBV7-3
CDR3aa: CASSPLGEGQETQYF

j_gene: TRBJ2-7
abundance: .
v_gene: TRBV7-2
CDR3aa: CASSSPGLAVYEQYF

j_gene: TRBJ1-2
abundance: .
v_gene: TRBV6-1
CDR3aa: CASSIGSNYGYTF

j_gene: TRBJ1-5
abundance: .
v_gene: TRBV27
CDR3aa: CASSLVSNQPQHF